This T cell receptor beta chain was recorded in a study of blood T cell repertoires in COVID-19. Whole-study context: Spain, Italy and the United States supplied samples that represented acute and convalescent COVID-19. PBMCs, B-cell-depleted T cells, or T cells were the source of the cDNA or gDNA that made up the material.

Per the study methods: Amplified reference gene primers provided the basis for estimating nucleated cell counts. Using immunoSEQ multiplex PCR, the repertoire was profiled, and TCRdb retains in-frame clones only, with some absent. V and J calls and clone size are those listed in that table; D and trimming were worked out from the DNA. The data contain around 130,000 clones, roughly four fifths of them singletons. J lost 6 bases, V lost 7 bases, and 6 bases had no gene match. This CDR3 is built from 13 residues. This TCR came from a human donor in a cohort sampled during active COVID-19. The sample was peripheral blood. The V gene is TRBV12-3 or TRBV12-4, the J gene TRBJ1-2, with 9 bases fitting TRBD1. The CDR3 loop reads CASNSRQGDGYTF. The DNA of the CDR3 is TGTGCCAGCAACAGTCGACAGGGGGATGGCTACACCTTC.